This is a list of T cell receptor beta chains from one sample in a study of identical twins. TCRdb ran MiXCR on the 5' RACE reads and lists one entry per CDR3 protein. The profile covers approximately 250,000 distinct CDR3 sequences, with approximately 7.1% appearing a single time and roughly 14% taken by the ten largest. These data were likewise used in another study, on T cells expressing NK-cell markers.

Sequenced material: CD8+ T cells sorted from blood. Source of these receptors: a woman in her late teens or twenties in good health. Both conserved end residues are part of each CDR3. A D gene is named only where the DNA matches it firmly. Rows give clone size only sometimes, using once, few, many, or a class for an expanded clone.

V gene: TRBV27; J gene: TRBJ2-1; D gene: NA; clone size: many; CDR3 length: 12; CDR3 DNA: TGTGCCAGCAGTTTACCCTCGGGTGAGCAGTTCTTC; CDR3 protein: CASSLPSGEQFF
V gene: TRBV2; J gene: TRBJ2-7; D gene: TRBD2; clone size: few; CDR3 length: 12; CDR3 DNA: TGTGCCAGCACCATCCTAGCGGACGAGCAGTACTTC; CDR3 protein: CASTILADEQYF
V gene: TRBV11-2; J gene: TRBJ2-1; D gene: TRBD1; clone size: many; CDR3 length: 17; CDR3 DNA: TGTGCCAGCAGCTTTTTCCCCTACAGGGGCCCCTACAATGAGCAGTTCTTC; CDR3 protein: CASSFFPYRGPYNEQFF
V gene: TRBV27; J gene: TRBJ1-2; D gene: NA; clone size: NA; CDR3 length: 13; CDR3 DNA: TGTGCCAGCAGTTCGGTAGGGATAGGTGGCTACACCTTC; CDR3 protein: CASSSVGIGGYTF
V gene: TRBV10-3; J gene: TRBJ2-3; D gene: NA; clone size: few; CDR3 length: 14; CDR3 DNA: TGTGCCATCAGTGGAGAGGTCTCCGCAGATACGCAGTATTTT; CDR3 protein: CAISGEVSADTQYF
V gene: TRBV6-2/TRBV6-3; J gene: TRBJ1-2; D gene: NA; clone size: few; CDR3 length: 9; CDR3 DNA: TGTGCCAGCAGAGAACCCTACACCTTC; CDR3 protein: CASREPYTF
V gene: TRBV20-1; J gene: TRBJ2-5; D gene: NA; clone size: NA; CDR3 length: 14; CDR3 DNA: TGCAGTGCTAGAGCGGGGGACAGCCAAGAGACCCAGTACTTC; CDR3 protein: CSARAGDSQETQYF
V gene: TRBV7-8; J gene: TRBJ2-1; D gene: NA; clone size: NA; CDR3 length: 15; CDR3 DNA: TGTGCCAGCAGCTTATATGCAGGGCCATACAATGAGCAGTTCTTC; CDR3 protein: CASSLYAGPYNEQFF
V gene: TRBV24-1; J gene: TRBJ2-1; D gene: NA; clone size: many; CDR3 length: 12; CDR3 DNA: TGTGCCACCAGTGGGTGGGATAATGAGCAGTTCTTC; CDR3 protein: CATSGWDNEQFF
V gene: TRBV19; J gene: TRBJ2-3; D gene: NA; clone size: NA; CDR3 length: 13; CDR3 DNA: TGTGCCAGTAGTATAGTAAGGGAGGATACGCAGTATTTT; CDR3 protein: CASSIVREDTQYF